These 10 T cell receptor beta chains share one sample of origin, sequenced in a study of blood T cell repertoires in COVID-19. Assay: immunoSEQ multiplex PCR; the TCRdb copy retains only in-frame clones and omits some. This table has tens of thousands of clones, nearly 80% appearing once. The sample was peripheral blood. These receptors were collected from a human donor in a cohort sampled during active COVID-19.

The chain links TRBV7-9 to TRBJ1-1, with 12 positions matching TRBD1. Losses at the gene ends were 5 bases for V and 10 bases for J; bases not matched to a gene: 5. Germline V gene sequence: CDR1 SEHNR, CDR2 FQNEAQ (reference sequence). The CDR3 runs 13 residues. The DNA of the CDR3 is TGTGCCAGCAGCACAGGGACAGGGGGCGCAGCTTTCTTT. As protein: CASSTGTGGAAFF.

The chain uses TRBV29-1 and TRBJ2-1, with 10 bases matching TRBD1. J was trimmed by 2 bases and V by 4 bases; bases with no gene match: 8. Germline CDR1 SQVTM, CDR2 ANQGSEA. The length of the CDR3 is 16 residues. DNA for the CDR3: TGCAGCGTTGTCGGGACAGGGGCCCGGGCCTACAATGAGCAGTTCTTC. This gives the protein CSVVGTGARAYNEQFF.

This clone appeared a single time. The CDR3: CASSQLRTSGNTDTQYF. The CDR3 bases are TGTGCCAGCAGCCAACTACGGACTAGCGGGAACACAGATACGCAGTATTTT. This chain joins TRBV14 and TRBJ2-3, with TRBD2 matching 12 bases. Germline CDR1 reads SGHDN; CDR2 reads FVKESK. J was trimmed by 2 bases and V by 2 bases; bases with no gene match: 5. The CDR3 covers 17 residues.

The chain links TRBV5-1 to TRBJ1-3; D possibly corresponds to TRBD1 (6 bases). The V and J ends lost 4 bases and 0 bases respectively, with 11 bases between them. CDR1 is SGHRS, CDR2 YFSETQ, per germline. This CDR3 is built from 15 residues. CDR3 coding DNA: TGCGCCAGCAGCAGGGGGGGGCCCTCTGGAAACACCATATATTTT. It yields the protein CASSRGGPSGNTIYF.

The genes are TRBV5-5 and TRBJ1-1; possible D gene TRBD1, 6 bases. From germline, CDR1 is SGHKS and CDR2 YYEKEE (reference sequence). The CDR3 loop spans 15 amino acids. V was clipped by 4 bases and J by 7 bases, with 20 bases between them. The CDR3 is CASSLGALGRGEAFF. The CDR3 region has the DNA TGTGCCAGCAGCCTGGGGGCACTAGGACGTGGTGAAGCTTTCTTT. The full variable domain, with the rest looked up from reference TRBV5-5 and TRBJ1-1, is DAGVTQSPTHLIKTRGQQVTLRCSPISGHKSVSWYQQVLGQGPQFIFQYYEKEERGRGNFPDRFSARQFPNYSSELNVNALLLGDSALYLCASSLGALGRGEAFFGQGTRLTVV.

Regarding this clone: Compared with germline, one end of the junction differs, possibly owing to a read error. Within the sample, other DNA sequences also encode this same CDR3. This chain links TRBV9 with TRBJ2-3; 9 bases match TRBD2. The CDR3 covers 16 residues. Germline CDR1 reads SGDLS; CDR2 reads YYNGEE. The CDR3 nucleotides read TGTGCTAGCAGCCCCCTGGCGGGGGGGCTCCCAGATACGCAGTATTTT. Encoded protein: CASSPLAGGLPDTQYF.

In its sample, this clone was seen once. V usage is TRBV6-6 and J usage is TRBJ1-2; 10 bases align to TRBD1. Losses at the gene ends were 5 bases for V and 7 bases for J; bases not matched to a gene: 16. CDR1 is MNHNY and CDR2 is SVGAGI in the germline V gene (reference sequence). This CDR3 is 17 amino acids long. As DNA, the CDR3 is TGTGCCAGCAGTCGCGGGGACAGGGGAAACTATCGCTCTGGCTACACCTTC. Amino acid sequence: CASSRGDRGNYRSGYTF.

This clone came up once. The V and J genes are TRBV4-2 and TRBJ2-5; TRBD2 aligns across 9 bases. Germline values: CDR1 LGHNA, CDR2 YNFKEQ. The CDR3 contains 14 residues. Losses at the gene ends were 3 bases for V and 4 bases for J; bases not matched to a gene: 3. The CDR3 DNA sequence: TGTGCCAGCAGCCAGCGGGGGGGCCGAGAGACCCAGTACTTC. Residues: CASSQRGGRETQYF.

The J gene is TRBJ2-1, the V gene TRBV19, with TRBD2 identical over 12 bases. Germline trimming cut 3 bases from V and 9 bases from J; bases unmatched to any gene: 6. The CDR3 loop spans 15 amino acids. Germline CDR1 is LNHDA and CDR2 is SQIVND (reference sequence). Here the CDR3 reads CASSMRLAGGGEQFF. The DNA of the CDR3 is TGTGCCAGTAGTATGCGGCTAGCGGGAGGGGGTGAGCAGTTCTTC.

The chain employs TRBV7-8 and TRBJ2-7; tentative D call: TRBD1 (5 bases). The CDR3 consists of 13 residues. Germline loops: CDR1 SGHVS, CDR2 FQNEAQ. Trimming cost V 5 bases and J 5 bases, with 13 bases left between them. The CDR3 nucleotides read TGTGCCAGCAGCCCCACAGGTGCCAACGAGCAGTACGTC. It translates to CASSPTGANEQYV.